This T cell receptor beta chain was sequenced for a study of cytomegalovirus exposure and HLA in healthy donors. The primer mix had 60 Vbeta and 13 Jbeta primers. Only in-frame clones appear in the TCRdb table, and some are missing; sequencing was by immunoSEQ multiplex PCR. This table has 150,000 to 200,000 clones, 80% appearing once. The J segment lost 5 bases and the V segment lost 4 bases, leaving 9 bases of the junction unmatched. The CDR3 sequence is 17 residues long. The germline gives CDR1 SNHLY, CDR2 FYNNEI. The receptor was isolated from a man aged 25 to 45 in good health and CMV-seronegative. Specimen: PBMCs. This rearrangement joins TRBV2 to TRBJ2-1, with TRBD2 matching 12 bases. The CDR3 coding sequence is TGTGCCAGCAGTGGACGACTAGCGGGAGAAGCGGACAATGAGCAGTTCTTC. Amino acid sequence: CASSGRLAGEADNEQFF.